The source of this T cell receptor beta chain is a study of Ad26.COV2.S vaccination and SARS-CoV-2 variants. Study information: Ad26.COV2.S was injected intramuscularly once or twice, 56 days apart. The study, taken as a whole, reports: Analyses that measured TCR breadth and depth may have underestimated total T cell responses.

Assay used: immunoSEQ multiplex PCR; TCRdb lists only in-frame clones, some missing. This sample yields about 350,000 clones, of which about 86% are seen a single time; approximately 11% belongs to the top ten. As regards this clone: Its target is unknown.

As to treatment: 19 received Ad26.COV2.S at low or high dose, single or two shots; 5 received placebo; per-sample allocation not given. At day 63 after the first vaccine or placebo injection, samples were drawn. This CDR3 contains 17 residues. Germline-derived CDR1 and CDR2 are GTSNPN and SVGIG (reference sequence). The sequencing used peripheral blood, collected in a trial of Ad26.COV2.S vaccine versus placebo. This receptor was obtained from a person aged 18-60 years who received the Ad26.COV2.S COVID-19 vaccine or a placebo. The rearrangement uses TRBV30 and TRBJ2-2; TRBD1 matches at 9 bases. This CDR3 reads CASPRTGASLNTGELFF. CDR3 coding DNA: TGTGCATCCCCCCGGACAGGGGCGAGCCTAAACACCGGGGAGCTGTTTTTT.